This T cell receptor (beta chain) was found in a study of long-term antiretroviral therapy in people with HIV. Sequencing used immunoSEQ v3.0 at survey level. Using immunoSEQ multiplex PCR, the repertoire was profiled, and TCRdb retains in-frame clones only, with some absent. In the table there are about 33,000 clones, roughly 80% of which are singletons. Germline assignment: CDR1 SGHDN and CDR2 FVKESK. The length of the CDR3 is 18 residues. J was trimmed by 4 bases and V by 4 bases; bases with no gene match: 13. Here the sequenced sample was unsorted PBMCs, taken 2 years after starting antiretroviral therapy. V and J are TRBV14 and TRBJ2-3; 11 nucleotides agree with TRBD2. The receptor comes from a woman aged 50 to 60 with HIV. CDR3 DNA sequence: TGTGCCAGCAGCCCGACACAATTTATAGCGGGGGGGCCAGATACGCAGTATTTT. Translation: CASSPTQFIAGGPDTQYF.